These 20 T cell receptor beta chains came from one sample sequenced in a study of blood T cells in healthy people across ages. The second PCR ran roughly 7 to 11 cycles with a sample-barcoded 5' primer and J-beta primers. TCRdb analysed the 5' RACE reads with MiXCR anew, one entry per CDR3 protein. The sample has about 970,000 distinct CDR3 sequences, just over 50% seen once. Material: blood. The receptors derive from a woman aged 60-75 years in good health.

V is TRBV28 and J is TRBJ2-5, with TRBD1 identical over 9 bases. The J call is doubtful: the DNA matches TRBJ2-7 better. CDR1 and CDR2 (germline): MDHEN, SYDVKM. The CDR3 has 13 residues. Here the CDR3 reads CASRGQGNDEQYF. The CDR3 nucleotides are TGTGCCAGCAGGGGACAGGGTAACGACGAGCAGTACTTC.

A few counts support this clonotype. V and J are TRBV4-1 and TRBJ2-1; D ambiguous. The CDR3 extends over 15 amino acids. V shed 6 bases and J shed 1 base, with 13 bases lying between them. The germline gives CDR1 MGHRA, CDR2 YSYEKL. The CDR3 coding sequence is TGCGCCAGCAGACTCCGGGTCGGGTCCTACAATGAGCAGTTCTTC. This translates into CASRLRVGSYNEQFF.

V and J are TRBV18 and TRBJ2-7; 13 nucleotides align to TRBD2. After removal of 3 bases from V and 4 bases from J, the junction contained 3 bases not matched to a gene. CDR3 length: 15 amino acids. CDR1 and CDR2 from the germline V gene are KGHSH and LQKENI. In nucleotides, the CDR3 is TGTGCCAGCTCACCGACTAGCGGGAGGCGGTACGAGCAGTACTTC. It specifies CASSPTSGRRYEQYF.

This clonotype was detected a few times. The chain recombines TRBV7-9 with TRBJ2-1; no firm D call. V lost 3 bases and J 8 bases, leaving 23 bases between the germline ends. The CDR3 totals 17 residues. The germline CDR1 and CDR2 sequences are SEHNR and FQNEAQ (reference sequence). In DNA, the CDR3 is TGTGCCAGCAGCTTTCGAACGGGTGGAGCCCATTTATATGAGCAGTTCTTC. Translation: CASSFRTGGAHLYEQFF. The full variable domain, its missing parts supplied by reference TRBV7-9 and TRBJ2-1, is DTGVSQNPRHKITKRGQNVTFRCDPISEHNRLYWYRQTLGQGPEFLTYFQNEAQLEKSRLLSDRFSAERPKGSFSTLEIQRTEQGDSAMYLCASSFRTGGAHLYEQFFGPGTRLTVL.

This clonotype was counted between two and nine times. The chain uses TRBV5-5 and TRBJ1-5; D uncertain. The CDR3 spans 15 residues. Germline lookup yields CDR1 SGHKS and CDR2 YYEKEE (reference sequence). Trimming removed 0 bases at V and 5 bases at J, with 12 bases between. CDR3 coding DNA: TGTGCCAGCAGCTTGGCCCCGGACGGGTATCAGCCCCAGCATTTT. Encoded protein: CASSLAPDGYQPQHF.

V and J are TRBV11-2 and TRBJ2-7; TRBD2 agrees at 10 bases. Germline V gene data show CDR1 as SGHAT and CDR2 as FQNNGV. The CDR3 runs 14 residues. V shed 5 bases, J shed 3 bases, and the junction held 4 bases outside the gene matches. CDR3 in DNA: TGTGCCAGCAGCATCACTAGCGGGATCTACGAGCAGTACTTC. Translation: CASSITSGIYEQYF. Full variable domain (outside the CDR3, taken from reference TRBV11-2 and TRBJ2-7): EAGVAQSPRYKIIEKRQSVAFWCNPISGHATLYWYQQILGQGPKLLIQFQNNGVVDDSQLPKDRFSAERLKGVDSTLKIQPAKLEDSAVYLCASSITSGIYEQYFGPGTRLTVT.

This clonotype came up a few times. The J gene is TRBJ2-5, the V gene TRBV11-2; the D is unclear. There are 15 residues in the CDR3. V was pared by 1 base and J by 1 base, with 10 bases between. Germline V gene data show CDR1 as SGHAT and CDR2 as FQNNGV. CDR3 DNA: TGTGCCAGCAGCTTAGCTAACAGACCCCAAGAGACCCAGTACTTC. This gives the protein CASSLANRPQETQYF.

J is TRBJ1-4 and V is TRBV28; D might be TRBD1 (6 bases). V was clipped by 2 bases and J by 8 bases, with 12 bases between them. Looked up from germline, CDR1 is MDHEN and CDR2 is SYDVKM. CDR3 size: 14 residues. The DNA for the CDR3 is TGTGCCAGCAGTTTAAGCAGGGGTTCAGAAAAACTGTTTTTT. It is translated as CASSLSRGSEKLFF.

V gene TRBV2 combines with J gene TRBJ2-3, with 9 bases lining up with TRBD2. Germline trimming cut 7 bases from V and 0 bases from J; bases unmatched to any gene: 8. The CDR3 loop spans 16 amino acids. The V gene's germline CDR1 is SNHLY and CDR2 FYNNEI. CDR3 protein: CASNKLAGRSTDTQYF. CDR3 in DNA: TGTGCCAGCAACAAGCTAGCGGGACGGAGCACAGATACGCAGTATTTT.

The CDR3 DNA reads TGCGCCAGCAGCCCCCGACTAGTAAGGGACACCGGGGAGCTGTTTTTT. This sequence encodes CASSPRLVRDTGELFF. This chain joins TRBV4-1 and TRBJ2-2; possible D gene TRBD2, 6 bases. Germline V gene data show CDR1 as MGHRA and CDR2 as YSYEKL. This CDR3 is built from 16 residues. Trimming stripped 4 bases from V and 3 bases from J, with 15 bases between.

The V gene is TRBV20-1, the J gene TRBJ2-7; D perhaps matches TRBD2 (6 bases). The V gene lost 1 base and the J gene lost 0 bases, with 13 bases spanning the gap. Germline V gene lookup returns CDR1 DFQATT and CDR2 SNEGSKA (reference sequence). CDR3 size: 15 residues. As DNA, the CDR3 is TGCAGTGCTAGAGTTTCGGAGGGCAGCTCCTACGAGCAGTACTTC. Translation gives CSARVSEGSSYEQYF.

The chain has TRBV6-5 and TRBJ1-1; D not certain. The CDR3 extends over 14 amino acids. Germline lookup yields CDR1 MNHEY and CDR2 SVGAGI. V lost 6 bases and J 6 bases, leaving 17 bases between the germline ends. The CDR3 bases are TGTGCCAGCAGGGCGGGTTCGTCTAACGCTGAAGCTTTCTTT. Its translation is CASRAGSSNAEAFF.

The CDR3 nucleotides read TGTGCCAGCAGACAAAACCCCCATTCACCCCTCCACTTT. Translating it yields CASRQNPHSPLHF. The chain employs TRBV28 and TRBJ1-6; D ambiguous. This CDR3 has 13 amino acids. V shed 6 bases and J shed 8 bases, with 11 bases lying between them. The germline CDR1 and CDR2 sequences are MDHEN and SYDVKM.

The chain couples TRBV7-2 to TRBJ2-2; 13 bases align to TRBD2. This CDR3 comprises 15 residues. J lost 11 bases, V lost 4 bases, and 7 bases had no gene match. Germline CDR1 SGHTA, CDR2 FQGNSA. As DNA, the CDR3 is TGTGCCAGCAGCTGGCGACTAGCGGGAGGCCCCGAGCTGTTTTTT. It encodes CASSWRLAGGPELFF.

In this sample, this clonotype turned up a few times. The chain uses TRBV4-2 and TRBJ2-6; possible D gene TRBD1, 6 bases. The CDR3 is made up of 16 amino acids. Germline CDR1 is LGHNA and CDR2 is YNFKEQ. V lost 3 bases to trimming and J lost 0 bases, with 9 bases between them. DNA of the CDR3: TGTGCCAGCAGCCAGGGACATTTCTCTGGGGCCAACGTCCTGACTTTC. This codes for CASSQGHFSGANVLTF.

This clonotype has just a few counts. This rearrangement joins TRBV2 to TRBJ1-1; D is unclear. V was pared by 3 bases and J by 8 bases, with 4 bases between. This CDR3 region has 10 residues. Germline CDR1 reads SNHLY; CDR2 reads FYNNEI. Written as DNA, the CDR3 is TGTGCCAGCAGTGACGGGGAAGCTTTCTTT. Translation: CASSDGEAFF.

The CDR3 DNA sequence: TGTGCCAGCTCACCACCTCGGCCGGATGAAAAACTGTTTTTT. The encoded protein is CASSPPRPDEKLFF. The V call is TRBV18, the J call TRBJ1-4; D gene ambiguous. The CDR3 extends over 14 amino acids. V lost 0 bases and J 6 bases, leaving 8 bases between the germline ends. Per germline, CDR1 KGHSH and CDR2 LQKENI.

As DNA, the CDR3 is TGCGCCAGCAGTGATAGTAGCGGGAGGGCCGCCGAGCAGTACTTC. It encodes CASSDSSGRAAEQYF. The chain carries TRBV10-1 and TRBJ2-7; TRBD2 agrees at 11 bases. With V trimmed by 3 bases and J by 6 bases, 7 bases remained unmatched. The germline V gene has CDR1 WNHNN and CDR2 SYGVQD (reference sequence). The CDR3 contains 15 residues.

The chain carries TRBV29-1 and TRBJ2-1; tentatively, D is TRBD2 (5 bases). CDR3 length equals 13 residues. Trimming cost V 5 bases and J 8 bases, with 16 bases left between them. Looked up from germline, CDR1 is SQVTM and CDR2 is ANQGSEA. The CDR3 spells CSVRQRAGDEQFF. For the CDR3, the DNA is TGCAGCGTTAGACAAAGGGCCGGGGATGAGCAGTTCTTC.

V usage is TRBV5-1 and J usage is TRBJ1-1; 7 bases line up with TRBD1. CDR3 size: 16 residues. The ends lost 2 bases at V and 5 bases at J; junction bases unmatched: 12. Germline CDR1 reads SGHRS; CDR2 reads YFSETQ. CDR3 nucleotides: TGCGCCAGCAGCTTTACCCTTACAGGGGAAAGTACTGAAGCTTTCTTT. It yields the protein CASSFTLTGESTEAFF.